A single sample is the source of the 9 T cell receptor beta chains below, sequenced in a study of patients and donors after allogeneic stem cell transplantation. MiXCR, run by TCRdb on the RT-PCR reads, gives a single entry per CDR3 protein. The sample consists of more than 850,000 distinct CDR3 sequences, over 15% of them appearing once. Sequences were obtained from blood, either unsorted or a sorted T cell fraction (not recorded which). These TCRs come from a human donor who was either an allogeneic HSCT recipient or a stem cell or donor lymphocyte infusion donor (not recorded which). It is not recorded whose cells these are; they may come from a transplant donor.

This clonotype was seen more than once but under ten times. CDR3 nucleotides: TGTGCCAGCAGCCCAGACTCATTGTGGCAGTTCTTC. Translated, it gives CASSPDSLWQFF. The chain combines TRBV14 with TRBJ2-1; unclear D gene. The CDR3 contains 12 residues. The V end was cut by 4 bases, the J end by 12 bases, with 13 bases between. Germline V gene lookup returns CDR1 SGHDN and CDR2 FVKESK.

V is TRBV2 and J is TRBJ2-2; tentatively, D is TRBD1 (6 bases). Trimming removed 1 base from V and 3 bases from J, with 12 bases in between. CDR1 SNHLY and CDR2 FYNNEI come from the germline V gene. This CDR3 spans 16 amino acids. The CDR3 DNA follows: TGTGCCAGCAGTGAAGAGAGAGGACAGTACACCGGGGAGCTGTTTTTT. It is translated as CASSEERGQYTGELFF.

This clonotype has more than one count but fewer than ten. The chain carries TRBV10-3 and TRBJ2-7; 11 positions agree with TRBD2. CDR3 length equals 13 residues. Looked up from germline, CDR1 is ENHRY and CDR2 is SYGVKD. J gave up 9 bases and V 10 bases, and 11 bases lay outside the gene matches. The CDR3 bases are TGTGCCACTGGACTAGCGGGCCAGGAGGGGCAGTACTTC. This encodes CATGLAGQEGQYF.

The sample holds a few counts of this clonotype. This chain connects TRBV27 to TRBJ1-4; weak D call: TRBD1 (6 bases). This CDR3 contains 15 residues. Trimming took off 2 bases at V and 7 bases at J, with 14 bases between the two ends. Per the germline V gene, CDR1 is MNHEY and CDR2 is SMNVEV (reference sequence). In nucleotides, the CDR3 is TGTGCCAGCAGTTTAAGTCCGGACAGAGTTGAAAAACTGTTTTTT. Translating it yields CASSLSPDRVEKLFF.

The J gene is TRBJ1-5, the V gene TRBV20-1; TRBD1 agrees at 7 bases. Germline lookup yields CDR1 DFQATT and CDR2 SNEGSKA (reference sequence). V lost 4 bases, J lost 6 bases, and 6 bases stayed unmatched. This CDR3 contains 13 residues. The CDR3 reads CSAINRGGQPQHF. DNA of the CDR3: TGCAGTGCTATTAACAGGGGCGGTCAGCCCCAGCATTTT.

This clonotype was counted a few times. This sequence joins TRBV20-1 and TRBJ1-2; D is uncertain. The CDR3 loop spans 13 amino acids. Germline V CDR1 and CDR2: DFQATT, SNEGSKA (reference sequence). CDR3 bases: TGCAGGATTGGTGGTATCAGCGGGTATGGCTACACCTTC. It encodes CRIGGISGYGYTF.

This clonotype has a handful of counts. The CDR3 sequence: CASSRDAEQGEKLFF. CDR3 sequence (DNA): TGCGCCAGCAGCAGAGACGCGGAGCAGGGTGAAAAACTGTTTTTT. The rearrangement uses TRBV5-1 and TRBJ1-4; D perhaps matches TRBD1 (5 bases). CDR1 is SGHRS, CDR2 YFSETQ, per germline. The CDR3 sequence is 15 residues long. Trimming left V 4 bases short and J 7 bases short, with 17 bases between.

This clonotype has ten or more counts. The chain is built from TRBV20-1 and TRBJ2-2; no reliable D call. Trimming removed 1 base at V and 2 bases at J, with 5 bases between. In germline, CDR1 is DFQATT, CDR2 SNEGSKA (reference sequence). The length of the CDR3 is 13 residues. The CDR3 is CSARVGNTGELFF. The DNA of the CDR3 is TGCAGTGCTAGAGTTGGCAACACCGGGGAGCTGTTTTTT.

CDR3 bases: TGTGCCAGCAGGTCCCGGGGGGAATATGGCTACACCTTC. Translating it yields CASRSRGEYGYTF. J is TRBJ1-2 and V is TRBV9; maybe TRBD1 (5 bases). The CDR3 consists of 13 residues. The germline V gene has CDR1 SGDLS and CDR2 YYNGEE. V lost 5 bases and J 5 bases, leaving 13 bases between the germline ends. Based on the CDR3 plus reference TRBV9 and TRBJ1-2, the full variable domain is DSGVTQTPKHLITATGQRVTLRCSPRSGDLSVYWYQQSLDQGLQFLIQYYNGEERAKGNILERFSAQQFPDLHSELNLSSLELGDSALYFCASRSRGEYGYTFGSGTRLTVV.